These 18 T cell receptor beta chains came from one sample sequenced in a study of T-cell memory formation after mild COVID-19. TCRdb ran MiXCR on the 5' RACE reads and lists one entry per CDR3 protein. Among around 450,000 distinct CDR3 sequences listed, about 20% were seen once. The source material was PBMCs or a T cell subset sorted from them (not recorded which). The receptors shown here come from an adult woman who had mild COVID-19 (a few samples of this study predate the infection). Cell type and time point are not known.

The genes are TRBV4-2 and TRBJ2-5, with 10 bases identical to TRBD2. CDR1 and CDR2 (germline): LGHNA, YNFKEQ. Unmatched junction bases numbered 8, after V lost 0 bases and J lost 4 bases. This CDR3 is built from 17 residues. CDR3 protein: CASSQDYLAGGSETQYF. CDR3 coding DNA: TGTGCCAGCAGCCAAGACTACTTAGCGGGAGGATCAGAGACCCAGTACTTC.

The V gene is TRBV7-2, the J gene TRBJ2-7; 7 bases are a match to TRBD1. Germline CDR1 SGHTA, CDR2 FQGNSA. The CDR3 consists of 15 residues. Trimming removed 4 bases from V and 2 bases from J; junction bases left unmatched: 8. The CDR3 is CASSSTGTVTYEQYF. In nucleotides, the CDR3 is TGTGCCAGCAGCTCGACCGGGACAGTTACCTACGAGCAGTACTTC.

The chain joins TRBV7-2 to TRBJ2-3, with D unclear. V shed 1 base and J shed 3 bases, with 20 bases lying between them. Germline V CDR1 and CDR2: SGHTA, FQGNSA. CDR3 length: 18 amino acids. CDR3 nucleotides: TGTGCCAGCAGCTTAGTATTCCGGGCTGGCGGTAGGACAGATACGCAGTATTTT. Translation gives CASSLVFRAGGRTDTQYF.

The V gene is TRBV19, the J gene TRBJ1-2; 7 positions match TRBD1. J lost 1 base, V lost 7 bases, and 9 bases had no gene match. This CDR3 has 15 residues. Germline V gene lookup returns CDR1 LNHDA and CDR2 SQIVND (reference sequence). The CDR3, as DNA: TGTGCCAGTACGGACAGGACCCGCGATAACTATGGCTACACCTTC. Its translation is CASTDRTRDNYGYTF.

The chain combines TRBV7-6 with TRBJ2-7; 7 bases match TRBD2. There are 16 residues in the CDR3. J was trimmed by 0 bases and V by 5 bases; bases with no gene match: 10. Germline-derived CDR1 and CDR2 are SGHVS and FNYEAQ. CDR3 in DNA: TGTGCCAGCAGCCAGGGTTTATCTAGCGGCTCCTACGAGCAGTACTTC. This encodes CASSQGLSSGSYEQYF.

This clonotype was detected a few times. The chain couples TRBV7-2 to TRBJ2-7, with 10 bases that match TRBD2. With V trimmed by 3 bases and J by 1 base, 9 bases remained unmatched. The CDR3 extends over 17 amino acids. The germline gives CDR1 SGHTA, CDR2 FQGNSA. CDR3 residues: CASSFLSGGPASYEQYF. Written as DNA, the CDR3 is TGTGCCAGCAGCTTCCTTAGCGGGGGGCCCGCTTCCTACGAGCAGTACTTC.

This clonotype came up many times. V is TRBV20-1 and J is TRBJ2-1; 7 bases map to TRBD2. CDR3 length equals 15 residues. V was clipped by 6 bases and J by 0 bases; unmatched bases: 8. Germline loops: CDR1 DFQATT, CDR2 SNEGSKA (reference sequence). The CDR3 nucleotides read TGCAGTGCCCCCAAGCGGGGTAGCTCCTACAATGAGCAGTTCTTC. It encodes CSAPKRGSSYNEQFF.

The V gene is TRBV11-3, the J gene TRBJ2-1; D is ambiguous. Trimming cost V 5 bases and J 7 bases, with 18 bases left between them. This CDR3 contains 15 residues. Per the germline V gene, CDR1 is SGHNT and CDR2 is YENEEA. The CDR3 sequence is CASSPSGWGLNEQFF. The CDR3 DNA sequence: TGTGCCAGCAGCCCCTCCGGTTGGGGATTGAATGAGCAGTTCTTC.

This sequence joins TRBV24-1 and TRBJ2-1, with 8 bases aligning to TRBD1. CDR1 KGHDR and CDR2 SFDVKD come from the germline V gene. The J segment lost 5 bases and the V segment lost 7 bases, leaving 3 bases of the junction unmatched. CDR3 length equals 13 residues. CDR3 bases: TGTGCCACCAGGGACAGGGACGACAATGAGCAGTTCTTC. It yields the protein CATRDRDDNEQFF.

For the CDR3, the DNA is TGCAGCGTTGGTGGACAGGGTTTTGAAGCTTTCTTT. This gives the protein CSVGGQGFEAFF. This sequence joins TRBV29-1 and TRBJ1-1; 8 bases match TRBD1. CDR1 is SQVTM, CDR2 ANQGSEA, per germline. Germline trimming cut 4 bases from V and 7 bases from J; bases unmatched to any gene: 5. The CDR3 totals 12 residues.

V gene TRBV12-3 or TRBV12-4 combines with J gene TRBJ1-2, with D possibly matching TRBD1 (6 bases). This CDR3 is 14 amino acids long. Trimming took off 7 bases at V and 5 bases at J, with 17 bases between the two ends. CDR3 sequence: CASTLRGHEYGYTF. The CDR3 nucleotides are TGTGCCAGCACTCTCCGGGGACACGAGTATGGCTACACCTTC.

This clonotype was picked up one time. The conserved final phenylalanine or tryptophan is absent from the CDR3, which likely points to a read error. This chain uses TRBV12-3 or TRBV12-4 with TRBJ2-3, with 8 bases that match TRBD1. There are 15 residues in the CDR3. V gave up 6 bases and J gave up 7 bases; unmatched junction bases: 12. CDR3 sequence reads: CASSPPGQEAYTQYL. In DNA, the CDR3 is TGTGCCAGCAGCCCCCCGGGACAGGAGGCCTATACGCAGTATTTG.

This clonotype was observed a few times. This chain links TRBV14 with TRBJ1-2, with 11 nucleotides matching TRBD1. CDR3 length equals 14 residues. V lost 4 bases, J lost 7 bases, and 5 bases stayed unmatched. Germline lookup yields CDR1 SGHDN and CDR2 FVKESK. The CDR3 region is CASSPRTGGFGYTF. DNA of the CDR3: TGTGCCAGCAGCCCTAGGACAGGGGGCTTTGGCTACACCTTC.

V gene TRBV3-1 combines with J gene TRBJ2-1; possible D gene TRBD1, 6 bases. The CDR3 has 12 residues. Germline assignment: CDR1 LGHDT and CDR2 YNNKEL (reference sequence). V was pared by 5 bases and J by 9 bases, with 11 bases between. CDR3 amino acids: CASSFDRSEQFF. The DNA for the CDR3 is TGTGCCAGCAGCTTTGACAGGTCTGAGCAGTTCTTC.

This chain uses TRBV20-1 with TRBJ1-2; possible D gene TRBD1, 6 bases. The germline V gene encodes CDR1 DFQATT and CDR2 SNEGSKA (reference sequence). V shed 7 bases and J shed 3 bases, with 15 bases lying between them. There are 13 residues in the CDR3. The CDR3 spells CSVDRQSDYGYTF. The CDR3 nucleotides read TGCAGTGTCGACAGGCAGTCTGACTATGGCTACACCTTC.

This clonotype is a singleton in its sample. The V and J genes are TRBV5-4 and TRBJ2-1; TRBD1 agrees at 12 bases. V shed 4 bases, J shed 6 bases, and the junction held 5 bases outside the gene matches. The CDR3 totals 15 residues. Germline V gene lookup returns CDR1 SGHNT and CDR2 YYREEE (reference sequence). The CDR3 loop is CASSLGGQGANEQFF. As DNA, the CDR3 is TGTGCCAGCAGCCTGGGGGGACAGGGGGCCAATGAGCAGTTCTTC. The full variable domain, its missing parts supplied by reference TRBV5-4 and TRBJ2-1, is ETGVTQSPTHLIKTRGQQVTLRCSSQSGHNTVSWYQQALGQGPQFIFQYYREEENGRGNFPPRFSGLQFPNYSSELNVNALELDDSALYLCASSLGGQGANEQFFGPGTRLTVL.

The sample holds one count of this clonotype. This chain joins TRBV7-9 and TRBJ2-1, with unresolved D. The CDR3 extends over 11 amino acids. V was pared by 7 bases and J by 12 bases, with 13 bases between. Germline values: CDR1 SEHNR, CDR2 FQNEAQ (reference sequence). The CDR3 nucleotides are TGTGCCAGCACCTCCGGCTATGGGCAGTTCTTC. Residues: CASTSGYGQFF.

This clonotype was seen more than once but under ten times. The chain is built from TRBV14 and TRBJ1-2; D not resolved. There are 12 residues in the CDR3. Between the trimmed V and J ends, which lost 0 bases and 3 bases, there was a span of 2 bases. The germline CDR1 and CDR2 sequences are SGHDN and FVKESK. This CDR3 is CASSQDHYGYTF. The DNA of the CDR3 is TGTGCCAGCAGCCAAGATCACTATGGCTACACCTTC.